This TCR beta chain was sequenced in a study of cytomegalovirus exposure and HLA in healthy donors. Overall study: A prior study identified 100 million to 130 million unique TCR beta sequences from about 180 million T cells.

In regard to this clone: Its antigen is still unknown.

Study-wide results and caveats: When analyzed later, the rates of TCR association showed variation by HLA locus, with DRB1 the most and HLA-C the fewest. Relative to the approximately 700-donor mean, N-insertions were reportedly fewer in an Asian-associated ancestry cluster in a later analysis.

The study ran its PCR with 60 Vbeta and 13 Jbeta primers. TCRdb keeps only in-frame clones here, not all; method: immunoSEQ multiplex PCR. The repertoire holds more than 75,000 clones, with around 89% as singletons. The CDR3 is made up of 15 amino acids. V lost 8 bases and J 0 bases, leaving 13 bases between the germline ends. Germline V gene lookup returns CDR1 MNHNS and CDR2 SASEGT. Each donor was nominally healthy when sampled (though unrecorded immune exposures were likely). Material for sequencing was PBMCs. This receptor was obtained from a man aged 18 to 29 in good health and CMV-seronegative. The rearrangement links TRBV6-1 to TRBJ2-2; TRBD2 might be the D (6 bases). As DNA, the CDR3 is TGTGCCAGCCAGCGGGCCCTCGCGAACACCGGGGAGCTGTTTTTT. It translates to CASQRALANTGELFF.